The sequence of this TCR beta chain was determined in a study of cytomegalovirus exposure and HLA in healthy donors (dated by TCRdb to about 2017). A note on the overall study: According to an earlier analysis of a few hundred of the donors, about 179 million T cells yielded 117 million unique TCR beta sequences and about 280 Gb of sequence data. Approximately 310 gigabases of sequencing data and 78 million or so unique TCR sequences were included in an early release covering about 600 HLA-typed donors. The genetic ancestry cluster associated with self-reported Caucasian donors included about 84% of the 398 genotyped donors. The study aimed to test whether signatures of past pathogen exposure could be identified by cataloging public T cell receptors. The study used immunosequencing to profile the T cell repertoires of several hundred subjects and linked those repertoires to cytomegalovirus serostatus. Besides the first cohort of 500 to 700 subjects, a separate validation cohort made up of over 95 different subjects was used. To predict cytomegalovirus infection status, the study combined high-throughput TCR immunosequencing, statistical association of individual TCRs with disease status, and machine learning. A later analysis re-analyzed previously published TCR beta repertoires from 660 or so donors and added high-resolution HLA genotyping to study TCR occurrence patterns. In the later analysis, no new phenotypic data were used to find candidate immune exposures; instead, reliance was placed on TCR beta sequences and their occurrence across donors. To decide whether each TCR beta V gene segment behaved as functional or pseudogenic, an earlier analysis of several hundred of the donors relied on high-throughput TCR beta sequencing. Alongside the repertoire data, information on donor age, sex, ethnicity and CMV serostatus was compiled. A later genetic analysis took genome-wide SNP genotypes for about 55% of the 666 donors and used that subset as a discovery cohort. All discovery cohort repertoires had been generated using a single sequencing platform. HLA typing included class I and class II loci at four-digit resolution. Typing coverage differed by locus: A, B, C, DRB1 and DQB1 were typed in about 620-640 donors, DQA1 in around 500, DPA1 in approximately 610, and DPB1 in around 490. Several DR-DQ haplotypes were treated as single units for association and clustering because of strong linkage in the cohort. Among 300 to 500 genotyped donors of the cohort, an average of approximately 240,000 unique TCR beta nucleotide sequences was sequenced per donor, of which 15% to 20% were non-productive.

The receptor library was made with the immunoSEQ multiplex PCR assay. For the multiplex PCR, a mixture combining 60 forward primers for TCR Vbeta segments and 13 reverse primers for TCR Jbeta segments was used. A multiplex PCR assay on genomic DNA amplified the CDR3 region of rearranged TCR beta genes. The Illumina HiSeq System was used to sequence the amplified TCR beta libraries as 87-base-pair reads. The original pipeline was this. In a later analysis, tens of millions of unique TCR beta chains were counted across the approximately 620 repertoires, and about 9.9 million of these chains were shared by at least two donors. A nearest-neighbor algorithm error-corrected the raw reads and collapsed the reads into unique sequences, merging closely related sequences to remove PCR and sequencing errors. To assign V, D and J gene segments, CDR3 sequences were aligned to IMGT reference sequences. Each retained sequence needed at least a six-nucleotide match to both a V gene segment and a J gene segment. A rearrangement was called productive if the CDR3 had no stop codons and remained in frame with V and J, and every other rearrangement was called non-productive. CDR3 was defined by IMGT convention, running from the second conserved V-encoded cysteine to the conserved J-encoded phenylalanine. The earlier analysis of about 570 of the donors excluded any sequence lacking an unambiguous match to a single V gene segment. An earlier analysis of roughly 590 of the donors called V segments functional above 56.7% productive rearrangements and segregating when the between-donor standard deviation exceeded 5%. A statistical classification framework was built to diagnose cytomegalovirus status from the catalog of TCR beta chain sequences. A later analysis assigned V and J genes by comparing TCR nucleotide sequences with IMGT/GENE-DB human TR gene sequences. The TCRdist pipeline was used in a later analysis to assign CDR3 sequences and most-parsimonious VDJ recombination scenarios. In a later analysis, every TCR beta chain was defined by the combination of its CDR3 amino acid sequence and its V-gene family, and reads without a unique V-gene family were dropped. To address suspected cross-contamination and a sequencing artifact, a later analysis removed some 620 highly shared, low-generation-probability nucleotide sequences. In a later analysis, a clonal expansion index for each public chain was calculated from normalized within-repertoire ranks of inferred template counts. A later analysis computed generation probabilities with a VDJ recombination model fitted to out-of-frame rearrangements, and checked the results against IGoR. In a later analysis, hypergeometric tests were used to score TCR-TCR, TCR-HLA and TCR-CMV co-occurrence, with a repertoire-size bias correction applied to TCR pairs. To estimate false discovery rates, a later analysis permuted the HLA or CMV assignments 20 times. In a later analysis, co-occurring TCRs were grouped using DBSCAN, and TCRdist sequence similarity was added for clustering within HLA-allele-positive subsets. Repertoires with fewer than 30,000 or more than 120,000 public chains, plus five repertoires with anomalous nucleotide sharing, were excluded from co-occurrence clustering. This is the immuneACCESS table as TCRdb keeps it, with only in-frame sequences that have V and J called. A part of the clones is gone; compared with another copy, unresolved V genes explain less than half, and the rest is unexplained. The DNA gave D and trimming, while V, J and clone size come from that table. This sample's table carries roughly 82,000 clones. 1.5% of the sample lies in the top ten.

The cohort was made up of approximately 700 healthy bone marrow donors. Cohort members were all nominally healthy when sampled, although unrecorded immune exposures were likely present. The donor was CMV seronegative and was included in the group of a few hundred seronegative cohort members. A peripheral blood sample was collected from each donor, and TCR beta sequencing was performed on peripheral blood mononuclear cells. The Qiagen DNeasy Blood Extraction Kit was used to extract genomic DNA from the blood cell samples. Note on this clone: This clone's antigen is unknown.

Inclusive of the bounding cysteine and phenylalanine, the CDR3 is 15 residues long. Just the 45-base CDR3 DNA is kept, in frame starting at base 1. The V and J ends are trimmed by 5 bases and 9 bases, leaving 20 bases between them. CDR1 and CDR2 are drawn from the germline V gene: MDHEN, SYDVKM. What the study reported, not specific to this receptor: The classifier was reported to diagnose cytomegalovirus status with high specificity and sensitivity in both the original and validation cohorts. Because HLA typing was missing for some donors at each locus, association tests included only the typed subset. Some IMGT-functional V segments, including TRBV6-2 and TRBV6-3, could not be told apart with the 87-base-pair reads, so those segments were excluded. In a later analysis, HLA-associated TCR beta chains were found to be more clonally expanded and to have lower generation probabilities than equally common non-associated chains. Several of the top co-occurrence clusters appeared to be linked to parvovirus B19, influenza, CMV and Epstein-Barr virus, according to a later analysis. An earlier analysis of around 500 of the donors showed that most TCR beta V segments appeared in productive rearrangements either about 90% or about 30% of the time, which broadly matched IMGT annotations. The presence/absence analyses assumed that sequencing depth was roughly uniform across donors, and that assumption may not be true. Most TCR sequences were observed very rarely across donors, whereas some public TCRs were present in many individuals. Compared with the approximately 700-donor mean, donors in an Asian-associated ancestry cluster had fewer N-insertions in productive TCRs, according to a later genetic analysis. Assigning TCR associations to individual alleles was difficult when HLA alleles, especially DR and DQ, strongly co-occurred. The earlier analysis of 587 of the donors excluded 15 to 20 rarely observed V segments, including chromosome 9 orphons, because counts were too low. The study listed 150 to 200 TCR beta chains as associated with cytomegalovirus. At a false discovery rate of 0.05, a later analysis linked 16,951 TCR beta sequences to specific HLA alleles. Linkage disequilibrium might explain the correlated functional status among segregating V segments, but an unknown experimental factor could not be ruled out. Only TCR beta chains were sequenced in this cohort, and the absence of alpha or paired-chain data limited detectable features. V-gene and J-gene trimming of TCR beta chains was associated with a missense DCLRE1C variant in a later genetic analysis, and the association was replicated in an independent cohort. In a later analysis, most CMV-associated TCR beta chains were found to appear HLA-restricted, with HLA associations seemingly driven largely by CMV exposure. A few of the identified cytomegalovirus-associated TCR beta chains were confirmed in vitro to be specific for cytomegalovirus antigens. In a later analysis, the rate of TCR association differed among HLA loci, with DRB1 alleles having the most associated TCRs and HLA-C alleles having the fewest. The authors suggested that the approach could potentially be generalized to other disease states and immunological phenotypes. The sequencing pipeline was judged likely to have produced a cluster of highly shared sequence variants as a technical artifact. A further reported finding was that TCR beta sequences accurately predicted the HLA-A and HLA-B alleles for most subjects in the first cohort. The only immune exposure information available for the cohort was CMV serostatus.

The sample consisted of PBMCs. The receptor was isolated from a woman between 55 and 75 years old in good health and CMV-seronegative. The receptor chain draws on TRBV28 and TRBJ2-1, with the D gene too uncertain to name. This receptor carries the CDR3 CASSARLAAPIEQFF. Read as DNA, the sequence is TGTGCCAGCAGTGCCAGATTAGCCGCGCCGATTGAGCAGTTCTTC.